This T cell receptor beta chain was obtained from a study of technical replicates of blood from several donors. Germline lookup yields CDR1 SGDLS and CDR2 YYNGEE. Trimming removed 6 bases from V and 1 base from J; junction bases left unmatched: 5. The CDR3 totals 14 residues. TCRdb keeps only in-frame clones here, not all; method: immunoSEQ multiplex PCR. There are around 68,000 clones in the sample; 75% to 95% occur only once, and 0.35% to 0.45% lies in the top ten. Material: T cells isolated from PBMCs. This TCR came from a human donor in good health. Some clones in this sample may be carry-over from other donors' samples. This rearrangement joins TRBV9 to TRBJ2-3; 7 nucleotides agree with TRBD2. CDR3 in DNA: TGTGCCAGCACGACGGGGGGAGGCACAGATACGCAGTATTTT. Its protein is CASTTGGGTDTQYF.